This passage covers 15 T cell receptor beta chains from one sample sequenced in a study of tumor-infiltrating lymphocytes in primary liver carcinoma. The investigators made TCR beta cDNA from roughly 460 ng total RNA, using a constant-region primer. Generation of the TCR beta libraries relied on three nested multiplex PCR rounds using slightly modified ARM-PCR. It was with TRBV1-TRBV30 forward primers and a C-beta reverse primer that the first two PCR rounds were run, at roughly 10 cycles each. In TCRdb, the multiplex PCR reads were re-called with MiXCR into one record per CDR3 protein. Of roughly 100,000 distinct CDR3 sequences listed, roughly 85% are singletons. The tissue used was unsorted bulk material of roughly 17-33 mg. RNA and DNA were co-extracted from it with the AllPrep DNA/RNA mini kit. The sample was liver tumor tissue from sampling region 3. As for subset: tumor region T3, left-lateral pole. Every receptor here comes from a man aged 40-49 years with primary liver carcinoma and hepatitis B virus infection.

The V call is TRBV4-1, the J call TRBJ2-7, with D maybe TRBD1 (6 bases). Per germline, CDR1 MGHRA and CDR2 YSYEKL. The CDR3 consists of 15 residues. Trimming stripped 2 bases from V and 3 bases from J, with 14 bases between. The CDR3 region is CASSQSPGTSYEQYF. CDR3 DNA sequence: TGCGCCAGCAGCCAATCCCCCGGGACAAGCTACGAGCAGTACTTC.

CDR3 amino acids: CSGGPGWGMNTETFF. CDR3 bases: TGCAGCGGTGGACCGGGTTGGGGGATGAACACTGAGACTTTCTTT. The chain employs TRBV29-1 and TRBJ1-1; D may be TRBD1 (5 bases). V lost 7 bases, J lost 12 bases, and 30 bases lay in between. The germline V gene encodes CDR1 SQVTM and CDR2 ANQGSEA. There are 15 residues in the CDR3.

As regards this clonotype: One junction end does not reproduce the germline sequence, and a read error may be involved. The genes are TRBV4-1 and TRBJ2-2; possibly TRBD1 for D (6 bases). The CDR3 has 16 residues. Germline assignment: CDR1 MGHRA and CDR2 YSYEKL. CDR3 region: CASSQESGAYTGELLF. The CDR3 bases are TGCGCCAGCAGCCAAGAGTCAGGGGCATACACCGGGGAGCTGTTATTT.

Note on this clonotype: A much larger clone lies one base from this, so it may be a read error. The genes are TRBV28 and TRBJ1-2; 10 bases are a match to TRBD1. The CDR3 is made up of 14 amino acids. Per germline, CDR1 MDHEN and CDR2 SYDVKM. The DNA of the CDR3 is TGTGTCAGCTCCGGCCCGGGACAGGGGTTTCGCTACACCTTC. Its protein is CVSSGPGQGFRYTF.

Note on this clonotype: This may be a read error, as it is one base from a much larger clone. The final CDR3 position lacks the conserved phenylalanine or tryptophan, pointing to a likely read error. The rearrangement uses TRBV28 and TRBJ2-3; D remains unclear. The CDR3 totals 14 residues. Germline values: CDR1 MDHEN, CDR2 SYDVKM. Trimming removed 3 bases from V and 1 base from J, with 8 bases in between. This chain's CDR3 is CASSLGGRTDTQYL. As DNA, the CDR3 is TGTGCCAGCAGTTTGGGTGGCCGCACAGATACGCAGTATTTG.

The CDR3 here is CISSPPLYGYTF. Here the CDR3 DNA reads TGTATCAGCAGTCCCCCCCTATATGGCTACACCTTC. The chain carries TRBV6-1 and TRBJ1-2; D is ambiguous. Germline V gene lookup returns CDR1 MNHNS and CDR2 SASEGT. The CDR3 sequence is 12 residues long.

With regard to this clonotype: The junction differs from germline at one of its ends, possibly a read error. The chain joins TRBV12-5 to TRBJ2-7, with 8 bases fitting TRBD1. The germline V gene encodes CDR1 LGHNT and CDR2 FRNRAP. The CDR3 loop spans 13 amino acids. The CDR3 spells CASDGTGSYEQYF. CDR3 nucleotide sequence: TGCGCCAGTGATGGGACAGGTTCCTACGAGCAGTACTTC. Variable domain in full (rest from reference TRBV12-5 and TRBJ2-7): DARVTQTPRHKVTEMGQEVTMRCQPILGHNTVFWYRQTMMQGLELLAYFRNRAPLDDSGMPKDRFSAEMPDATLATLKIQPSEPRDSAVYFCASDGTGSYEQYFGPGTRLTVT.

Comment on this clonotype: This is likely a read error, given that the CDR3 carries no conserved phenylalanine or tryptophan at its end. The DNA is omitted, as the CDR3 cannot be located on it reliably, and the CDR3 follows TCRdb's listing. The rearrangement links TRBV5-5 to TRBJ2-1; no DNA check was done on the table's D call, TRBD2. Germline CDR1 reads SGHKS; CDR2 reads YYEKEE (reference sequence). The CDR3 is 16 amino acids in total, end residues counted. CDR3 sequence: CASIPIAGVVHNELFL.

Many counts were recorded for this clonotype. This rearrangement joins TRBV5-8 to TRBJ1-5; TRBD1 aligns across 7 bases. The junction had 3 bases not matched to a gene; V was cut back by 3 bases and J by 9 bases. Germline CDR1 SGHTS, CDR2 YDEGEE. The CDR3 spans 12 residues. CDR3 protein: CASSSGQRPQHF. The CDR3 DNA is TGTGCCAGCAGCTCGGGACAGAGGCCCCAGCATTTT.

In the case of this clonotype: The junction departs from germline at one end; a sequencing error may be responsible. V is TRBV29-1 and J is TRBJ1-1; D call uncertain. The CDR3 totals 13 residues. CDR1 and CDR2 from the germline V gene are SQVTM and ANQGSEA. CDR3 residues: CGIGKTQNTEAFF. CDR3 sequence (DNA): TGCGGCATTGGGAAGACCCAGAACACTGAAGCCTTCTTT.

The gene calls are TRBV29-1 and TRBJ2-1; D remains ambiguous. The germline gives CDR1 SQVTM, CDR2 ANQGSEA. The CDR3 length is 15 residues. V gave up 3 bases and J gave up 6 bases, with 18 bases separating them. The CDR3 coding sequence is TGCAGCGTTGATCTTTGTAGGGCCAATGCCAATGAGCAGTTCTTC. It is translated as CSVDLCRANANEQFF.

In its sample, this clonotype was seen many times. The chain combines TRBV5-1 with TRBJ2-5, with 13 bases matching TRBD2. V gave up 2 bases and J gave up 3 bases; unmatched junction bases: 1. From germline, CDR1 is SGHRS and CDR2 YFSETQ. The CDR3 extends over 15 amino acids. In DNA form, the CDR3 reads TGCGCCAGCAGCTTCGGACTAGCGGGAGAAGAGACCCAGTACTTC. It translates to CASSFGLAGEETQYF.

Points on this clonotype: Germline is not matched at one junction end, which may reflect a read error. The gene calls are TRBV7-2 and TRBJ2-6, with D perhaps matching TRBD1 (5 bases). The CDR3 length is 13 residues. Per germline, CDR1 SGHTA and CDR2 FQGNSA. The CDR3 here is CATGISGTNVLTF. CDR3 nucleotides: TGTGCCACAGGGATCTCTGGGACCAACGTCCTGACTTTC.

On this clonotype: At one end, the junction sequence differs from germline, possibly due to a read error. The chain links TRBV29-1 to TRBJ2-5; TRBD2 matches 8 bases. This CDR3 is 13 amino acids long. Germline V lookup: CDR1 SQVTM, CDR2 ANQGSEA. The DNA for the CDR3 is TGCAGCGCTGAAGGGACTAGGAGGGAGACCCAGTACTTC. It is translated as CSAEGTRRETQYF.

Concerning this clonotype itself: The junction departs from germline at one end; a sequencing error may be responsible. The chain combines TRBV4-1 with TRBJ2-1; D ambiguous. The germline CDR1 and CDR2 sequences are MGHRA and YSYEKL. The CDR3 runs to 15 residues. CDR3 nucleotide sequence: TGCGCCAGCAGACAAGGTGGAATATCCTACAATGAGCAGTTCTTC. This codes for CASRQGGISYNEQFF.